These 12 T cell receptor beta chains were all obtained from the same sample, sequenced in a study of cytomegalovirus exposure and HLA in healthy donors. Profiling relied on immunoSEQ multiplex PCR, and the TCRdb table lists in-frame clones only, not all of them. The table shows some 110,000 clones, with roughly 83% occurring only once. Sequencing input: PBMCs. These TCRs come from a man between 18 and 35 years old in good health and CMV-seronegative.

The chain carries TRBV6-5 and TRBJ1-4; 7 nucleotides line up with TRBD1. Germline CDR1 is MNHEY and CDR2 is SVGAGI. J gave up 7 bases and V 0 bases, and 8 bases lay outside the gene matches. CDR3 length: 16 amino acids. CDR3 residues: CASSYSIGGRGEKLFF. Written as DNA, the CDR3 is TGTGCCAGCAGTTACTCGATAGGGGGCCGTGGTGAAAAACTGTTTTTT.

This chain joins TRBV6-1 and TRBJ2-7, with 11 bases aligning to TRBD2. Trimming took 3 bases from V and 4 from J; bases not matched to a gene: 11. Germline-derived CDR1 and CDR2 are MNHNS and SASEGT. The CDR3 totals 17 residues. CDR3 sequence: CASSDFVLAGGDYEQYF. CDR3 sequence (DNA): TGTGCCAGCAGTGATTTCGTTCTAGCGGGAGGAGATTACGAGCAGTACTTC.

The gene calls are TRBV6-1 and TRBJ1-1; TRBD1 aligns across 10 bases. Germline V gene lookup returns CDR1 MNHNS and CDR2 SASEGT. The CDR3 spans 14 residues. The junction had 4 bases not matched to a gene; V was cut back by 6 bases and J by 3 bases. CDR3 in amino acids: CASRSGTGDTEAFF. The CDR3 nucleotides are TGTGCCAGCAGATCCGGGACAGGGGACACTGAAGCTTTCTTT.

This chain connects TRBV27 to TRBJ2-7; 8 bases map to TRBD1. There are 14 residues in the CDR3. V shed 2 bases, J shed 0 bases, and the junction held 0 bases outside the gene matches. Per the germline V gene, CDR1 is MNHEY and CDR2 is SMNVEV (reference sequence). The CDR3 here is CASSLQGASYEQYF. CDR3 DNA sequence: TGTGCCAGCAGTTTACAGGGGGCCTCCTACGAGCAGTACTTC.

V is TRBV19 and J is TRBJ1-5, with no clear D. The CDR3 length is 12 residues. Germline-derived CDR1 and CDR2 are LNHDA and SQIVND (reference sequence). V lost 6 bases and J lost 4, with 7 bases in between. DNA for the CDR3: TGTGCCAGTAGGGCACGAAATCAGCCCCAGCATTTT. It encodes CASRARNQPQHF.

The rearrangement links TRBV5-1 to TRBJ1-2, with D perhaps TRBD1 (5 bases). V gave up 0 bases and J gave up 7 bases, with 13 bases separating them. CDR1 is SGHRS and CDR2 is YFSETQ in the germline V gene. This CDR3 region has 14 residues. CDR3 bases: TGCGCCAGCAGCTTGGCCCTGGGGCAGCCTGGCTACACCTTC. Amino acids: CASSLALGQPGYTF.

The gene calls are TRBV5-4 and TRBJ1-1, with D unresolved. Trimming removed 4 bases from V and 4 bases from J, with 17 bases in between. CDR1 SGHNT and CDR2 YYREEE come from the germline V gene (reference sequence). This CDR3 comprises 15 residues. As DNA, the CDR3 is TGTGCCAGCAGCCCCCTGGAGGCCTCCGGCACTGAAGCTTTCTTT. This gives the protein CASSPLEASGTEAFF.

CDR3 in amino acids: CASSLESPDTQYF. The CDR3 nucleotides are TGCGCCAGCAGCTTGGAAAGCCCAGATACGCAGTATTTT. The chain uses TRBV5-1 and TRBJ2-3; no clear D. V gave up 0 bases and J gave up 4 bases, with 6 bases separating them. The V gene's germline CDR1 is SGHRS and CDR2 YFSETQ. There are 13 residues in the CDR3.

The rearrangement links TRBV6-6 to TRBJ2-5, with D perhaps matching TRBD1 (5 bases). V lost 2 bases and J lost 5, with 12 bases in between. Germline V gene data show CDR1 as MNHNY and CDR2 as SVGAGI (reference sequence). The CDR3 is 14 amino acids. CDR3 coding DNA: TGTGCCAGCAGTTACCCCAGGGCGTCTGAGACCCAGTACTTC. Its protein product is CASSYPRASETQYF.

V is TRBV27 and J is TRBJ2-1; tentatively, D is TRBD1 (6 bases). This CDR3 contains 13 residues. V was pared by 8 bases and J by 4 bases, with 12 bases between. CDR1 and CDR2 (germline): MNHEY, SMNVEV (reference sequence). CDR3 DNA: TGTGCCAGCCGCCCAGGGGATTACAATGAGCAGTTCTTC. Its protein is CASRPGDYNEQFF.

This clone was seen only once. This sequence joins TRBV4-1 and TRBJ1-5; TRBD1 matches 8 bases. Germline CDR1 and CDR2: MGHRA and YSYEKL. J was trimmed by 7 bases and V by 1 base; bases with no gene match: 6. This CDR3 contains 15 residues. CDR3 coding DNA: TGCGCCAGCAGCCAAGTGACAGGGGATCGGCAGCCCCAGCATTTT. Encoded protein: CASSQVTGDRQPQHF.

The chain recombines TRBV5-4 with TRBJ1-1; maybe TRBD1 (5 bases). This CDR3 comprises 14 residues. Germline V gene sequence: CDR1 SGHNT, CDR2 YYREEE (reference sequence). With 2 bases removed from V and 1 base from J, the gap between germline ends came to 9 bases. This CDR3 is CASSLQDPNTEAFF. CDR3 bases: TGTGCCAGCAGCTTACAGGACCCGAACACTGAAGCTTTCTTT.